This TCR beta chain was profiled in a study of beta chain features in type 1 diabetes. The study's findings and limits: TCRB CDR3 length was moderately but significantly reduced in all four CD4+ subsets of Type 1 diabetes patients.

Notes on this clone: Its antigen is not known.

The CDR3 is made up of 16 amino acids. Trimming took 5 bases from V and 8 from J; bases not matched to a gene: 14. Germline V gene lookup returns CDR1 SGHTA and CDR2 FQGNSA. Since all of the isolated RNA was reverse transcribed, expressed TCRB transcripts were what got sequenced. Sequencing used immunoSEQ multiplex PCR; TCRdb keeps in-frame clones, though not all of them. The top ten clones hold roughly 0.5% of a sample with about 160,000 clones, roughly 8% of them seen once. Input material: central memory CD4+ T cells from blood. The receptor was derived from a man aged 18 to 35 with type 1 diabetes. The rearrangement joins TRBV7-2 to TRBJ2-1, with 8 bases lining up with TRBD2. Here the CDR3 DNA reads TGTGCCAGCAGCCTCGACCAGGGACTAGTTGCCCATGAGCAGTTCTTC. Its protein product is CASSLDQGLVAHEQFF.